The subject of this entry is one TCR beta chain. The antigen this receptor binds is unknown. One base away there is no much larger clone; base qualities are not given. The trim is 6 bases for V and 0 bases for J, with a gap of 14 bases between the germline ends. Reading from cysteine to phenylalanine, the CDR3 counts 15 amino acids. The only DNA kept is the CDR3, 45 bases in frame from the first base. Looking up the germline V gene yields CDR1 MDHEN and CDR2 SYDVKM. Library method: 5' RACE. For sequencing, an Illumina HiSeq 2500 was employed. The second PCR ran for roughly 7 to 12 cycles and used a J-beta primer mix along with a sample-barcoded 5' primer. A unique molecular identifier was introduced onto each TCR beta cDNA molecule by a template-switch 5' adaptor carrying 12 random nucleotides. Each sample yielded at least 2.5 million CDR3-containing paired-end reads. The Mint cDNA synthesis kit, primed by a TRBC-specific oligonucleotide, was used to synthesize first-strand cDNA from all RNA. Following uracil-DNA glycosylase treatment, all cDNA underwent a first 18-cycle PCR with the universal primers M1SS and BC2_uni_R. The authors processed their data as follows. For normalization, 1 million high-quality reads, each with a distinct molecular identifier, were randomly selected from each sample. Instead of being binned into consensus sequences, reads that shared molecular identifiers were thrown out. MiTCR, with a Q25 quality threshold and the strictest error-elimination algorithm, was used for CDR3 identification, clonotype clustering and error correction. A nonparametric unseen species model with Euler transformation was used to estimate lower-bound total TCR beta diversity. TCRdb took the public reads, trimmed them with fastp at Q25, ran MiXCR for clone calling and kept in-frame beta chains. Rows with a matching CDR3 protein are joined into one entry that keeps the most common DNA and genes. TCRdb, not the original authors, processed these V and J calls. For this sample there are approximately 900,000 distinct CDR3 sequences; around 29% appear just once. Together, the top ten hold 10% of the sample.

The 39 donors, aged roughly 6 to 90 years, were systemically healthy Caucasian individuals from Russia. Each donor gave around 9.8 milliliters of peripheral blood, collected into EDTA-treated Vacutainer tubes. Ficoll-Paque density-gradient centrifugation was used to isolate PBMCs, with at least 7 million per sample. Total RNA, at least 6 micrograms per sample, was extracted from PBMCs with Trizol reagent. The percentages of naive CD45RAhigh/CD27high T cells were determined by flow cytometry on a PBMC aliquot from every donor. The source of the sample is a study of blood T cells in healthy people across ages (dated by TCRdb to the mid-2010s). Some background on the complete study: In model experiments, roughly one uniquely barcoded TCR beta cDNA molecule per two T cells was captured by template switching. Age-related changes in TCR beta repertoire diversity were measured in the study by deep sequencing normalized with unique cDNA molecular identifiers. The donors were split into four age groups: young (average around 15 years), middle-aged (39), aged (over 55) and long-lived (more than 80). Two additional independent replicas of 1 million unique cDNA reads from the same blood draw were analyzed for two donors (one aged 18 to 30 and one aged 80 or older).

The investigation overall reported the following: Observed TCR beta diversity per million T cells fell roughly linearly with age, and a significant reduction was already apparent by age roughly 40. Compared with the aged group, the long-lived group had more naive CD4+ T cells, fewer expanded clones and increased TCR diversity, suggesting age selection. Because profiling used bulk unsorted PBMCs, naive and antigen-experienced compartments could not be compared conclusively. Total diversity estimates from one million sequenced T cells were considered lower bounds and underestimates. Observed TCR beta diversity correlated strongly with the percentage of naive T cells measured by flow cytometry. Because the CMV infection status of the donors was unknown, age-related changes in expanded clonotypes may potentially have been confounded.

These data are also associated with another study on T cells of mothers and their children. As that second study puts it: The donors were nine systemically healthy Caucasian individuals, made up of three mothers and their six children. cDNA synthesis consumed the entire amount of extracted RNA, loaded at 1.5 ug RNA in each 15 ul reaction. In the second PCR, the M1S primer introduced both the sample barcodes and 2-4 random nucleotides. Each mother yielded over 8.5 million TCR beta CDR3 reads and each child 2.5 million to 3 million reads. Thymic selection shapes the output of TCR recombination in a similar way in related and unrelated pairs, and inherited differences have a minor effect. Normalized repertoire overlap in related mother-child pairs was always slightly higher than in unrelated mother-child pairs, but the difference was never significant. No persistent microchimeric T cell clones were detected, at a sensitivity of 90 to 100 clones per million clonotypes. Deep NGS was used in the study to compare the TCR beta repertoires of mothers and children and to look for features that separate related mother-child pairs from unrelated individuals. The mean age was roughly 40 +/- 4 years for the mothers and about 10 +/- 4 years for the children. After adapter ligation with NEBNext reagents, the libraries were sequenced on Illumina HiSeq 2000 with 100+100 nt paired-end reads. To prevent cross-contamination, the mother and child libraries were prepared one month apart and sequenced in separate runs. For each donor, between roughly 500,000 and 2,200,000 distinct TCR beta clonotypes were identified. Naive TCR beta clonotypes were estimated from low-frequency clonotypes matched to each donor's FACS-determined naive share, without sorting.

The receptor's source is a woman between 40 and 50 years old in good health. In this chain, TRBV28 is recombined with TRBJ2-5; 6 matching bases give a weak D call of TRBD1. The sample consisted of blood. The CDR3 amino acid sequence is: CASSPWDNDQETQYF. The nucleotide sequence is TGTGCCAGCAGCCCGTGGGACAACGACCAAGAGACCCAGTACTTC.